One sample yielded the 27 T cell receptor beta chains listed below, sequenced in a study of blood T cell repertoires in COVID-19. This table comes from immunoSEQ multiplex PCR, and its TCRdb copy is limited to in-frame clones, with some not included. The data hold around 100,000 clones, with roughly nine tenths observed a single time. Material for sequencing was peripheral blood. These receptors all come from a man aged 50 or older with active COVID-19.

V and J are TRBV12-3 or TRBV12-4 and TRBJ2-3; no clear D. CDR3 length: 11 residues. Trimming pared 4 bases from V and 7 bases from J, leaving 6 bases between. In DNA, the CDR3 is TGTGCCAGCAGTTCCCAGAATACGCAGTATTTT. Protein sequence: CASSSQNTQYF.

This clone was seen a handful of times. The chain couples TRBV5-6 to TRBJ1-5; tentatively, D is TRBD1 (6 bases). CDR1 and CDR2 (germline): SGHDT, YYEEEE. The V end was cut by 1 base, the J end by 5 bases, with 10 bases between. The CDR3 totals 14 residues. The CDR3: CASSLWGRHQPQHF. The DNA of the CDR3 is TGTGCCAGCAGCTTGTGGGGGCGGCATCAGCCCCAGCATTTT.

The chain combines TRBV27 with TRBJ1-6, with 8 nucleotides matching TRBD1. The V and J ends lost 2 bases and 9 bases, in that order; junction bases with no gene match: 3. The CDR3 length is 14 residues. Germline CDR1 MNHEY, CDR2 SMNVEV (reference sequence). For the CDR3, the DNA is TGTGCCAGCAGTTTAGACAGGGGTGGTTCACCCCTCCACTTT. Protein product: CASSLDRGGSPLHF.

The chain is built from TRBV7-2 and TRBJ2-5, with 9 nucleotides matching TRBD2. There are 14 residues in the CDR3. The ends lost 1 base at V and 9 bases at J; junction bases unmatched: 6. Germline values: CDR1 SGHTA, CDR2 FQGNSA. The CDR3 here is CASSLDSGGRAQYF. CDR3 nucleotides: TGTGCCAGCAGCTTAGACAGCGGGGGGAGGGCCCAGTACTTC. Full variable domain (rest looked up from reference TRBV7-2 and TRBJ2-5): GAGVSQSPSNKVTEKGKDVELRCDPISGHTALYWYRQSLGQGLEFLIYFQGNSAPDKSGLPSDRFSAERTGGSVSTLTIQRTQQEDSAVYLCASSLDSGGRAQYFGPGTRLLVL.

This rearrangement joins TRBV9 to TRBJ2-1; 11 bases match TRBD2. The V gene's germline CDR1 is SGDLS and CDR2 YYNGEE. The V and J ends lost 0 bases and 9 bases, in that order; junction bases with no gene match: 8. This CDR3 contains 16 residues. The chain's CDR3 is CASSVADSGGAREQFF. In DNA, the CDR3 is TGTGCCAGCAGCGTAGCCGATAGCGGGGGGGCACGTGAGCAGTTCTTC.

This clone was recorded only once. The V and J genes are TRBV5-1 and TRBJ2-5, with 12 bases matching TRBD1. The CDR3 extends over 16 amino acids. J was trimmed by 5 bases and V by 4 bases; bases with no gene match: 9. CDR1 is SGHRS, CDR2 YFSETQ, per germline. CDR3 sequence: CASSPTGTGGGETQYF. DNA of the CDR3: TGCGCCAGCAGCCCTACCGGGACAGGGGGCGGGGAGACCCAGTACTTC.

CDR3 nucleotide sequence: TGTGCCAGCAGCCCTCAGACGGGGTCCGGTGGAAACACCATATATTTT. It translates to CASSPQTGSGGNTIYF. This chain links TRBV3-1 (or the pseudogene TRBV3-2) with TRBJ1-3, with D unresolved. Germline CDR1 and CDR2: LGHDT and YNNKEL (reference sequence). Trimming took 4 bases from V and 3 from J, leaving 16 bases between them. The CDR3 has 16 residues.

CDR3 DNA sequence: TGTGCCAGCAGCGTAGGAACAGTCCAGAACACTGAAGCTTTCTTT. Its protein is CASSVGTVQNTEAFF. This chain connects TRBV9 to TRBJ1-1; no clear D gene. Germline V gene lookup returns CDR1 SGDLS and CDR2 YYNGEE. The CDR3 contains 15 residues. V lost 0 bases to trimming and J lost 1 base, with 10 bases between them. The full variable domain, its missing parts supplied by reference TRBV9 and TRBJ1-1, is DSGVTQTPKHLITATGQRVTLRCSPRSGDLSVYWYQQSLDQGLQFLIQYYNGEERAKGNILERFSAQQFPDLHSELNLSSLELGDSALYFCASSVGTVQNTEAFFGQGTRLTVV.

The CDR3 reads CASSRGGGASSYNEQFF. In DNA form, the CDR3 reads TGTGCCAGCAGTAGGGGCGGGGGGGCGAGCTCCTACAATGAGCAGTTCTTC. The rearrangement links TRBV5-4 to TRBJ2-1; 9 nucleotides align to TRBD2. Per germline, CDR1 SGHNT and CDR2 YYREEE (reference sequence). J lost 0 bases, V lost 5 bases, and 9 bases had no gene match. The CDR3 has 17 residues. The full variable domain, in which reference TRBV5-4 and TRBJ2-1 provide the parts outside the CDR3, is ETGVTQSPTHLIKTRGQQVTLRCSSQSGHNTVSWYQQALGQGPQFIFQYYREEENGRGNFPPRFSGLQFPNYSSELNVNALELDDSALYLCASSRGGGASSYNEQFFGPGTRLTVL.

This clone has more than one count but fewer than ten. This chain uses TRBV18 with TRBJ1-1; a possible D gene is TRBD1 (5 bases). The germline V and J ends were trimmed by 4 bases and 1 base, with 10 bases remaining between them. This CDR3 spans 14 amino acids. Germline lookup yields CDR1 KGHSH and CDR2 LQKENI. DNA for the CDR3: TGTGCCAGCTCACGGACAAACGGGAACACTGAAGCTTTCTTT. Protein sequence: CASSRTNGNTEAFF.

This chain links TRBV5-4 with TRBJ2-7; a possible D gene is TRBD2 (5 bases). This CDR3 contains 13 residues. Germline lookup yields CDR1 SGHNT and CDR2 YYREEE (reference sequence). The germline V and J ends were trimmed by 4 bases and 3 bases, with 11 bases remaining between them. CDR3 DNA: TGTGCCAGCAGCCTCCCGGGAAACTACGAGCAGTACTTC. Protein product: CASSLPGNYEQYF. The full variable domain, with the rest looked up from reference TRBV5-4 and TRBJ2-7, is ETGVTQSPTHLIKTRGQQVTLRCSSQSGHNTVSWYQQALGQGPQFIFQYYREEENGRGNFPPRFSGLQFPNYSSELNVNALELDDSALYLCASSLPGNYEQYFGPGTRLTVT.

V gene TRBV11-2 combines with J gene TRBJ1-1, with 9 bases that match TRBD1. Germline assignment: CDR1 SGHAT and CDR2 FQNNGV. Trimming took 0 bases from V and 10 from J; bases not matched to a gene: 3. The CDR3 covers 13 residues. The CDR3 loop is CASSLDGQGRAFF. CDR3 DNA: TGTGCCAGCAGCTTAGATGGACAGGGGCGAGCTTTCTTT.

The rearrangement uses TRBV6-2 or TRBV6-3 and TRBJ2-2; 7 positions match TRBD1. Germline CDR1 reads MNHEY; CDR2 reads SVGEGT. Germline trimming cut 0 bases from V and 7 bases from J; bases unmatched to any gene: 5. This CDR3 has 15 residues. In DNA form, the CDR3 reads TGTGCCAGCAGTTACTCGACAGGGTTTGGCGGGGAGCTGTTTTTT. Residues: CASSYSTGFGGELFF.

The J gene is TRBJ2-7, the V gene TRBV19, with TRBD1 matching over 8 bases. The V segment lost 3 bases and the J segment 5 bases; nucleotides outside the gene matches: 12. The CDR3 is 16 amino acids. Per the germline V gene, CDR1 is LNHDA and CDR2 is SQIVND (reference sequence). In DNA, the CDR3 is TGTGCCAGTAGTATCTCGCGCAGGGGGCGAATGAACGAGCAGTACTTC. It codes for CASSISRRGRMNEQYF. Supplemented by reference TRBV19 and TRBJ2-7, the full variable domain reads DGGITQSPKYLFRKEGQNVTLSCEQNLNHDAMYWYRQDPGQGLRLIYYSQIVNDFQKGDIAEGYSVSREKKESFPLTVTSAQKNPTAFYLCASSISRRGRMNEQYFGPGTRLTVT.

This rearrangement joins TRBV7-3 to TRBJ2-1; 15 bases line up with TRBD2. The CDR3 spans 16 residues. The V gene's germline CDR1 is SGHTA and CDR2 FQGTGA. V was clipped by 1 base and J by 7 bases; unmatched bases: 2. CDR3 residues: CASSLIGTSGGNEQFF. CDR3 DNA: TGTGCCAGCAGCTTAATCGGGACTAGCGGGGGGAATGAGCAGTTCTTC.

The rearrangement links TRBV6-4 to TRBJ1-5; TRBD1 might be the D (6 bases). The germline V gene encodes CDR1 MRHNA and CDR2 SNTAGT. With 5 bases removed from V and 2 bases from J, the gap between germline ends came to 10 bases. This CDR3 region has 14 residues. The CDR3 sequence is CASSLQGGNQPQHF. The CDR3 nucleotides read TGTGCCAGCAGTCTACAGGGAGGCAATCAGCCCCAGCATTTT.

Points on this clone: The junction does not match germline at one end; this may be a read error. V is TRBV7-7 and J is TRBJ2-2; 8 bases align to TRBD2. The CDR3 consists of 15 residues. CDR1 and CDR2 from the germline V gene are SSHAT and FNYEAQ (reference sequence). The CDR3 here is CASSGAGVNTGELFF. For the CDR3, the DNA is TGTGCTAGCAGCGGAGCGGGGGTGAACACCGGGGAGCTGTTTTTT.

The rearrangement links TRBV12-5 to TRBJ2-7; no clear D. This CDR3 region has 11 residues. Deletions cut 4 bases from V and 4 bases from J, with 5 bases between. From germline, CDR1 is LGHNT and CDR2 FRNRAP. CDR3: CASGSGYEQYF. CDR3 DNA: TGTGCTAGTGGTTCCGGTTACGAGCAGTACTTC.

The V gene is TRBV19, the J gene TRBJ1-3, with 7 nucleotides matching TRBD1. With V trimmed by 8 bases and J by 2 bases, 6 bases remained unmatched. Germline CDR1 reads LNHDA; CDR2 reads SQIVND (reference sequence). CDR3 size: 14 residues. Written as DNA, the CDR3 is TGTGCCAGTTCCCAGGGGGTAACTGGAAACACCATATATTTT. This gives the protein CASSQGVTGNTIYF.

CDR3 sequence (DNA): TGCGCCAGCAGCTTGGTCTTCAGCTACGAGCAGTACTTC. This encodes CASSLVFSYEQYF. This sequence joins TRBV5-1 and TRBJ2-7; D gene uncertain. The germline gives CDR1 SGHRS, CDR2 YFSETQ. The V end lost 0 bases, the J end lost 3 bases, and 7 bases lay between the germline ends. This CDR3 is built from 13 residues.

The rearrangement links TRBV15 to TRBJ1-1; 8 positions match TRBD1. V shed 4 bases and J 0 bases; nucleotides not matched to a gene: 1. Germline V CDR1 and CDR2: LNHNV, YYDKDF (reference sequence). This CDR3 comprises 14 residues. CDR3 DNA: TGTGCCACCAGCAAGGGACAGGTGAACACTGAAGCTTTCTTT. Amino acids: CATSKGQVNTEAFF.

The J gene is TRBJ2-7, the V gene TRBV5-4; 11 positions agree with TRBD2. The CDR3 totals 15 residues. V dropped 2 bases and J dropped 4; count of bases not matched to a gene: 5. Germline lookup yields CDR1 SGHNT and CDR2 YYREEE (reference sequence). The CDR3 sequence: CASSFSGGATYEQYF. For the CDR3, the DNA is TGTGCCAGCAGCTTTAGCGGGGGGGCAACGTACGAGCAGTACTTC.

The J gene is TRBJ2-2, the V gene TRBV7-8; D might be TRBD2 (7 bases). This CDR3 region has 15 residues. The V end lost 2 bases, the J end lost 7 bases, and 14 bases lay between the germline ends. Germline V lookup: CDR1 SGHVS, CDR2 FQNEAQ. In DNA, the CDR3 is TGTGCCAGCAGCTTAAACGGGGGGCGGGACGGGGAGCTGTTTTTT. Residues: CASSLNGGRDGELFF.

The chain recombines TRBV3-1 (or the pseudogene TRBV3-2) with TRBJ2-7; D gene unclear. The V and J ends lost 0 bases and 2 bases respectively, with 26 bases between them. This CDR3 is built from 20 residues. Germline V CDR1 and CDR2: LGHDT, YNNKEL (reference sequence). In DNA, the CDR3 is TGTGCCAGCAGCCAAGATCCGCCAGTTAAATCGCTGACTTCACCCTACGAGCAGTACTTC. Its translation: CASSQDPPVKSLTSPYEQYF.

This chain uses TRBV5-1 with TRBJ2-3, with D possibly matching TRBD1 (5 bases). There are 15 residues in the CDR3. V was trimmed by 4 bases and J by 6 bases, leaving 18 bases between them. The germline V gene encodes CDR1 SGHRS and CDR2 YFSETQ. Here the CDR3 reads CASSPQAGWTDTQYF. In nucleotides, the CDR3 is TGCGCCAGCAGCCCCCAGGCAGGGTGGACGGATACGCAGTATTTT.

The J gene is TRBJ2-1, the V gene TRBV11-3; D not resolved. The CDR3 has 13 amino acids. The V end lost 2 bases, the J end lost 8 bases, and 10 bases lay between the germline ends. CDR1 SGHNT and CDR2 YENEEA come from the germline V gene. This chain's CDR3 is CASSLMWSDEQFF. The CDR3 DNA follows: TGTGCCAGCAGCTTAATGTGGAGCGATGAGCAGTTCTTC.

The chain has TRBV20-1 and TRBJ1-1; D perhaps matches TRBD1 (6 bases). The CDR3 totals 14 residues. The V gene lost 3 bases and the J gene lost 8 bases, with 19 bases spanning the gap. Germline-derived CDR1 and CDR2 are DFQATT and SNEGSKA (reference sequence). The CDR3 DNA is TGCAGTGCTAGTGGGCAGGGACACCCCGGAGAAGCTTTCTTT. It translates to CSASGQGHPGEAFF.